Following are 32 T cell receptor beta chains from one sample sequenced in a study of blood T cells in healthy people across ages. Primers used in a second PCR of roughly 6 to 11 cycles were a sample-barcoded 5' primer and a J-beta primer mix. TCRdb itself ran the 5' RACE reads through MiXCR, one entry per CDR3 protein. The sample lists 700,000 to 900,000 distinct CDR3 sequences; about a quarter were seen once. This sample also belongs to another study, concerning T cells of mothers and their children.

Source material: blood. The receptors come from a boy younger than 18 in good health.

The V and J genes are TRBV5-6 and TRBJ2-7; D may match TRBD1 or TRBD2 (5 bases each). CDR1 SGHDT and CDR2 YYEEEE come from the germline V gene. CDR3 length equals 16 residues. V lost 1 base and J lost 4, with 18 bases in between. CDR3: CASSLLGRSLVYEQYF. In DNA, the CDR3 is TGTGCCAGCAGCTTGTTGGGACGGTCCCTAGTATACGAGCAGTACTTC.

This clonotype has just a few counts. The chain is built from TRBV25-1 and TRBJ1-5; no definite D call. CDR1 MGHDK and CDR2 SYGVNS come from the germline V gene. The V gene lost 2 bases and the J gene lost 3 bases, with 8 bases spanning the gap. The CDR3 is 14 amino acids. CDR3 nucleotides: TGTGCCAGCAGTGAAAGCTGGGACAATCAGCCCCAGCATTTT. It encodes CASSESWDNQPQHF.

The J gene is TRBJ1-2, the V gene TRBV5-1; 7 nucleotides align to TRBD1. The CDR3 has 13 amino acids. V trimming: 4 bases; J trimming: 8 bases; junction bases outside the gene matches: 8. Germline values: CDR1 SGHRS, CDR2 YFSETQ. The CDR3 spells CASSLNRGWGYTF. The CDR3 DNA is TGCGCCAGCAGCCTAAACAGGGGTTGGGGCTACACCTTC.

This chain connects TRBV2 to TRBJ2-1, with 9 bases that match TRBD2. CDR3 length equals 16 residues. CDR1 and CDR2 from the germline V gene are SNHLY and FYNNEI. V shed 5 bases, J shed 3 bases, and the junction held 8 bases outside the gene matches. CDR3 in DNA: TGTGCCAGCAGTATAGGGGTAGCGGGGGACTACAATGAGCAGTTCTTC. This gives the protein CASSIGVAGDYNEQFF.

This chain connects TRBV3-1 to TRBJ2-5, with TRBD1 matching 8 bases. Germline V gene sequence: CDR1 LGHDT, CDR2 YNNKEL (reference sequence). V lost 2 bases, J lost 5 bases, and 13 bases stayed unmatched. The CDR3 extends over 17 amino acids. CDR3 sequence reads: CASSQYGQGLGMETQYF. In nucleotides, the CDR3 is TGTGCCAGCAGCCAATATGGACAGGGCTTAGGCATGGAGACCCAGTACTTC.

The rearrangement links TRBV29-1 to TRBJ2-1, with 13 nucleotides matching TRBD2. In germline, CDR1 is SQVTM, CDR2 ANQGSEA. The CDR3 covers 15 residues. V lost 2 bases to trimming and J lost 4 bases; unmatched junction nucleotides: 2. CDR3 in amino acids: CSVERTSGGYNEQFF. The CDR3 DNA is TGCAGCGTTGAAAGGACTAGCGGGGGATACAATGAGCAGTTCTTC.

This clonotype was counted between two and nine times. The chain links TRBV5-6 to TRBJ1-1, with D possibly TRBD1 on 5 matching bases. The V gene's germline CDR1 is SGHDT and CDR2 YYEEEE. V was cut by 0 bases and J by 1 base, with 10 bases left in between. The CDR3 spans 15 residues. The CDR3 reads CASSLGSGSNTEAFF. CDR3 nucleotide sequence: TGTGCCAGCAGCTTGGGGTCAGGGTCGAACACTGAAGCTTTCTTT.

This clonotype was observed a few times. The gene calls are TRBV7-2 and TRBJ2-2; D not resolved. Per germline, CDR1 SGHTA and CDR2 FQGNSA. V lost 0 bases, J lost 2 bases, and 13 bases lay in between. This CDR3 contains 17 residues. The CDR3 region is CASSLALTSLNTGELFF. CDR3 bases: TGTGCCAGCAGCTTAGCCTTAACGTCATTAAACACCGGGGAGCTGTTTTTT.

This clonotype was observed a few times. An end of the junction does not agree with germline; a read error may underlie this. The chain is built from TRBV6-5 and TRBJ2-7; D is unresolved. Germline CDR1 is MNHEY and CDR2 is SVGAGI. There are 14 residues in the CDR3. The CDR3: CASSYSKGTYEQYF. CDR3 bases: TGTGCCAGCAGTTACTCGAAGGGTACCTATGAGCAGTACTTC.

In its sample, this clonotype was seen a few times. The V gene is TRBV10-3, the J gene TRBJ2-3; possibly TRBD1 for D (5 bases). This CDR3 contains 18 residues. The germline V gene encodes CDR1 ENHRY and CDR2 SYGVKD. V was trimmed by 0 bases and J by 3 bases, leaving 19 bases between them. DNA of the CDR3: TGTGCCATCAGTGAGTCTTCGGACAACGTCGCTTTGACAGATACGCAGTATTTT. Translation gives CAISESSDNVALTDTQYF.

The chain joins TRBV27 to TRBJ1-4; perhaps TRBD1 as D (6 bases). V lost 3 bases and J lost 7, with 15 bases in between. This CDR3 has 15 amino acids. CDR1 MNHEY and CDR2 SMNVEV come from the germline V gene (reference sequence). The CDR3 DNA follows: TGTGCCAGCAGTTTCTTCGGGGGGCCCGGTGAAAAACTGTTTTTT. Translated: CASSFFGGPGEKLFF.

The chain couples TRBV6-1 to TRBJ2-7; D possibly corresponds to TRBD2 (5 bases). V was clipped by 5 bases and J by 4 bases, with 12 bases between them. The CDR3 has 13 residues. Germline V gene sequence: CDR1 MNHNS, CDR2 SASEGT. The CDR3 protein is CASSWESPYEQYF. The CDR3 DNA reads TGTGCCAGCAGTTGGGAGTCGCCGTACGAGCAGTACTTC.

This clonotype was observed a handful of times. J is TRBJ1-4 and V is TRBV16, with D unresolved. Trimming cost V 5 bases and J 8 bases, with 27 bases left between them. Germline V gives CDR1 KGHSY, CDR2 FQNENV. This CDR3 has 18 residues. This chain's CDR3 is CASSEISDRSQRREKLFF. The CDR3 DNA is TGTGCCAGCAGCGAAATTAGTGACCGGAGCCAAAGGCGCGAAAAACTGTTTTTT. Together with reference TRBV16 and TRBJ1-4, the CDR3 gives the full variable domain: GEEVAQTPKHLVRGEGQKAKLYCAPIKGHSYVFWYQQVLKNEFKFLISFQNENVFDETGMPKERFSAKCLPNSPCSLEIQATKLEDSAVYFCASSEISDRSQRREKLFFGSGTQLSVL.

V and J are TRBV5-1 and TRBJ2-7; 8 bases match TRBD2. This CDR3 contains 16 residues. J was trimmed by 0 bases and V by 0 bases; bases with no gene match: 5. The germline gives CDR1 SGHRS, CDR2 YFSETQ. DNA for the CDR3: TGCGCCAGCAGCTTGGTTAAGCGGGGGAGCTCCTACGAGCAGTACTTC. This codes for CASSLVKRGSSYEQYF.

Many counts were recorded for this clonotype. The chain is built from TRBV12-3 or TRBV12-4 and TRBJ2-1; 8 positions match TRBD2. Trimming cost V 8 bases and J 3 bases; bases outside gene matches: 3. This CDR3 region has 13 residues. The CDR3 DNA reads TGTGCCAGCGCACGGGGGGGCTACAATGAGCAGTTCTTC. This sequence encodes CASARGGYNEQFF.

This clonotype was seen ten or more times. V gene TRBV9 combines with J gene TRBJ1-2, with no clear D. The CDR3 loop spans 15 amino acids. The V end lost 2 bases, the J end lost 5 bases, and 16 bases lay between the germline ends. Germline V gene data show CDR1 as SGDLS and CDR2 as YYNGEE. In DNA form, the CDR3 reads TGTGCCAGCAGCGTCTCGACGGTTAGTTCGTATGGCTACACCTTC. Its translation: CASSVSTVSSYGYTF.

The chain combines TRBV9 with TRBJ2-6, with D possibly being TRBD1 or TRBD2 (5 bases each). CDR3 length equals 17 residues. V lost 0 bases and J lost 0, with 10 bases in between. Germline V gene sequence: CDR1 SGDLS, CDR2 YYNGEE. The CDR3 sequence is CASSVGEGISGANVLTF. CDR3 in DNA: TGTGCCAGCAGCGTAGGTGAGGGGATCTCTGGGGCCAACGTCCTGACTTTC.

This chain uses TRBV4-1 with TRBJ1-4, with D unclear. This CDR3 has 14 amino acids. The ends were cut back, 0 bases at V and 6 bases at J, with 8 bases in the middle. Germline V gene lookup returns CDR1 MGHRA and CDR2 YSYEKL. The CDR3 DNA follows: TGCGCCAGCAGCCAAGAAAGGCCGGATGAAAAACTGTTTTTT. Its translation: CASSQERPDEKLFF.

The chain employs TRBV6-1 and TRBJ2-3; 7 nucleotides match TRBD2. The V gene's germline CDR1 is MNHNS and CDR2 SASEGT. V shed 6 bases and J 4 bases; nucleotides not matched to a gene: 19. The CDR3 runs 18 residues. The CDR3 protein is CASSLGASGPLSPDTQYF. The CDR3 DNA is TGTGCCAGCAGCCTCGGGGCTAGCGGTCCTCTTTCCCCAGATACGCAGTATTTT.

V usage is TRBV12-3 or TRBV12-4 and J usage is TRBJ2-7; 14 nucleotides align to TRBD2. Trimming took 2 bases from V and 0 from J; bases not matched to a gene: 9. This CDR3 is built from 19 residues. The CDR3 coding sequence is TGTGCCAGCAGTTTACCAGAGGAGACTAGCGGGGGGGCCTCCTACGAGCAGTACTTC. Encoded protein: CASSLPEETSGGASYEQYF.

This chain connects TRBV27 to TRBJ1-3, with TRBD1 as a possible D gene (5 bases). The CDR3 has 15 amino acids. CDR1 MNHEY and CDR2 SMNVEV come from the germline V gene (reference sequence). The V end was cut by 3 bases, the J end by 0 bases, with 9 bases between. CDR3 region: CASSFQGGSGNTIYF. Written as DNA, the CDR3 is TGTGCCAGCAGTTTCCAGGGAGGCTCTGGAAACACCATATATTTT.

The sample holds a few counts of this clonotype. The chain's CDR3 is CASRRRGSNEKLFF. CDR3 DNA sequence: TGTGCCAGCAGGCGACGGGGCAGTAATGAAAAACTGTTTTTT. The chain uses TRBV6-6 and TRBJ1-4, with D perhaps matching TRBD1 (5 bases). V was clipped by 6 bases and J by 4 bases, with 12 bases between them. Germline CDR1 is MNHNY and CDR2 is SVGAGI (reference sequence). The CDR3 loop spans 14 amino acids.

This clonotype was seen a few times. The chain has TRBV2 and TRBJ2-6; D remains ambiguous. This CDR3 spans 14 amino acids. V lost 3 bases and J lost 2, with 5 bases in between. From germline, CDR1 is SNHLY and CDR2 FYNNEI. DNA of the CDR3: TGTGCCAGCAGTGAGGAAGCTGGGGCCAACGTCCTGACTTTC. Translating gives CASSEEAGANVLTF.

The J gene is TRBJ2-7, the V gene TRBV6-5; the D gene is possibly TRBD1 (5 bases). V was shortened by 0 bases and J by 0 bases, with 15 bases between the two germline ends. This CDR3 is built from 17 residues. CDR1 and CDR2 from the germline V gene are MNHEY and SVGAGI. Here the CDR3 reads CASSYSRPGWSSYEQYF. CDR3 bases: TGTGCCAGCAGTTACTCGAGACCAGGGTGGAGCTCCTACGAGCAGTACTTC.

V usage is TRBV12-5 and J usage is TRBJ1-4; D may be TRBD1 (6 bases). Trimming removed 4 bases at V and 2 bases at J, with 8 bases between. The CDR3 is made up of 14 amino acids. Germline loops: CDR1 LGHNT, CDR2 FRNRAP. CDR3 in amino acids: CASGSGQTNEKLFF. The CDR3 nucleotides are TGTGCTAGTGGTTCCGGACAGACTAATGAAAAACTGTTTTTT.

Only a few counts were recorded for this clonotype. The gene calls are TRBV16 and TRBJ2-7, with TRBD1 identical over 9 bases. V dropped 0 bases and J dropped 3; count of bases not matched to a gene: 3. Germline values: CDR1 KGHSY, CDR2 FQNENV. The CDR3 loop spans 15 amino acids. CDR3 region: CASSQSQGANYEQYF. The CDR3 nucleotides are TGTGCCAGCAGCCAATCACAGGGGGCAAACTACGAGCAGTACTTC.

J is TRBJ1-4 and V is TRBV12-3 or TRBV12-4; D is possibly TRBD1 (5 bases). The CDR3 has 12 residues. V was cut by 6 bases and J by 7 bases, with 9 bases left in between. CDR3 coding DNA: TGTGCCAGCAGCGGGACCCGTGAAAAACTGTTTTTT. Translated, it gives CASSGTREKLFF.

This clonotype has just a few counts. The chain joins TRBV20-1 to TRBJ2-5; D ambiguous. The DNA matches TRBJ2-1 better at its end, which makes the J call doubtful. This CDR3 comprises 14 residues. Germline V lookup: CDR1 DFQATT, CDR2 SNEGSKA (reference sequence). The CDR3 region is CSAREPRILLEQFF. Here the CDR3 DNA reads TGCAGTGCTAGAGAACCCCGGATTTTGCTGGAGCAGTTCTTC.

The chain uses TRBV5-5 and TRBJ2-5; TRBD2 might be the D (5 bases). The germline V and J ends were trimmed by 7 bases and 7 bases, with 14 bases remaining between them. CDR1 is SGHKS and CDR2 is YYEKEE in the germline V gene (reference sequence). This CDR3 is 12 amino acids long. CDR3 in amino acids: CASSRATGTQYF. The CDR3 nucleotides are TGTGCCAGCTCGCGGGCCACGGGGACCCAGTACTTC.

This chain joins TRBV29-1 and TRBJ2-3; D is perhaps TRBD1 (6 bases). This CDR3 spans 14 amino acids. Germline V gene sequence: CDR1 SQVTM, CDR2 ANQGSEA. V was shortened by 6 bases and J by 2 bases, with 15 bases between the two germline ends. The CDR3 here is CSVLTGLLTDTQYF. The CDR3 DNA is TGCAGCGTCTTGACAGGCCTCCTCACAGATACGCAGTATTTT.

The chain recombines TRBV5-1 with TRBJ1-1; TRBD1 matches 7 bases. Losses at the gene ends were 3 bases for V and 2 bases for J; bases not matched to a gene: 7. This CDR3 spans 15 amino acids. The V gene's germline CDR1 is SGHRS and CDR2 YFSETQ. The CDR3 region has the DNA TGCGCCAGCAGCTCCCAGACAGGGATAAACACTGAAGCTTTCTTT. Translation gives CASSSQTGINTEAFF.

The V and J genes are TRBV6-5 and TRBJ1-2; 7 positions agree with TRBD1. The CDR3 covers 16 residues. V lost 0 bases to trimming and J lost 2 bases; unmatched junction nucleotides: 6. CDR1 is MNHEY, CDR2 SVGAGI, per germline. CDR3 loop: CASSYSTGAANYGYTF. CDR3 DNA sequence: TGTGCCAGCAGTTACTCCACAGGGGCCGCAAACTATGGCTACACCTTC.